Following are 5 T cell receptor beta chains from one sample sequenced in a study of post-analysis software for immune sequencing data. The TCR beta cDNA libraries contained unique molecular identifiers. MiXCR was run by TCRdb on the PCR reads, yielding one entry per CDR3 protein. Counted here are fewer than 850,000 distinct CDR3 sequences, less than 35% occurring once; the ten biggest clones make up under 0.7%. No antigen is known for these receptors. Study-wide findings and caveats: Patients carried roughly 5 TRBV segments more frequently than controls did, and TRBV5-6, TRBV5-1 and TRBV20-1 were among them.

The specimen was blood. All receptors derive from a girl aged 5 to 17 with multiple sclerosis.

This clonotype occurred a few times. The V gene is TRBV12-3 or TRBV12-4, the J gene TRBJ2-5, with a tentative D call TRBD2 (6 bases). Between the trimmed V and J ends, which lost 6 bases and 5 bases, there was a span of 16 bases. This CDR3 comprises 14 residues. DNA for the CDR3: TGTGCCAGCAGCTCGGGGACTCCCAGGGAGACCCAGTACTTC. As protein: CASSSGTPRETQYF.

J is TRBJ2-3 and V is TRBV9; D could derive from TRBD1 or TRBD2 (5 bases each). V gave up 0 bases and J gave up 0 bases, with 11 bases separating them. The germline V gene encodes CDR1 SGDLS and CDR2 YYNGEE. The CDR3 runs 16 residues. The CDR3 DNA follows: TGTGCCAGCAGCGTAGTAGGGGACCCTAGCACAGATACGCAGTATTTT. This sequence encodes CASSVVGDPSTDTQYF.

In its sample, this clonotype was seen a few times. This chain links TRBV10-3 with TRBJ1-4; D gene unclear. Germline V lookup: CDR1 ENHRY, CDR2 SYGVKD. Trimming took off 0 bases at V and 2 bases at J, with 10 bases between the two ends. The CDR3 is 16 residues long. This CDR3 is CAISESPARTNEKLFF. The CDR3 DNA follows: TGTGCCATCAGTGAGTCGCCGGCTAGGACTAATGAAAAACTGTTTTTT.

V is TRBV6-6 and J is TRBJ2-7, with a possible D match to TRBD1 (5 bases). The CDR3 has 12 amino acids. Germline V gives CDR1 MNHNY, CDR2 SVGAGI (reference sequence). V was cut by 2 bases and J by 5 bases, with 7 bases left in between. CDR3: CASSYAGHEQYF. The CDR3 DNA follows: TGTGCCAGCAGTTACGCAGGGCACGAGCAGTACTTC.

The chain recombines TRBV12-3 or TRBV12-4 with TRBJ1-2; 9 positions match TRBD1. Trimming took 2 bases from V and 4 from J; bases not matched to a gene: 5. The length of the CDR3 is 15 residues. The CDR3, as DNA: TGTGCCAGCAGTTTAAGGACAGGGGTTATCTATGGCTACACCTTC. This encodes CASSLRTGVIYGYTF.